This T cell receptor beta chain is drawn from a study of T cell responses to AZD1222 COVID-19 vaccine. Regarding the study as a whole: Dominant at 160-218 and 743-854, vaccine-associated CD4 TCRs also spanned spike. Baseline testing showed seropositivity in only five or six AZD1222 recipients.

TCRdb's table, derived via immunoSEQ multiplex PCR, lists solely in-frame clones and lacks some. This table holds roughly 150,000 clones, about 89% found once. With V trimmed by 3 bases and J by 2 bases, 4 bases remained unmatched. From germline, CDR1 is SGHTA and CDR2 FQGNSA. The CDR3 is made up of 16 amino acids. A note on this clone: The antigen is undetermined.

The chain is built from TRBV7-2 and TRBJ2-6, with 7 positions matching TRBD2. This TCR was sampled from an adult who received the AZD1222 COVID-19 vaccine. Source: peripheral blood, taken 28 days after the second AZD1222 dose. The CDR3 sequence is CASSFRGRAGANVLTF. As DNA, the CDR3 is TGTGCCAGCAGCTTCCGCGGGAGAGCTGGGGCCAACGTCCTGACTTTC. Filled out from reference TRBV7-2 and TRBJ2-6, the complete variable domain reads GAGVSQSPSNKVTEKGKDVELRCDPISGHTALYWYRQSLGQGLEFLIYFQGNSAPDKSGLPSDRFSAERTGGSVSTLTIQRTQQEDSAVYLCASSFRGRAGANVLTFGAGSRLTVL.